A single sample gave rise to the 23 T cell receptor beta chains below, sequenced in a study of blood T cells in healthy people across ages (dated by TCRdb to between 2015 and 2016). The library relied on 5' RACE. Sequenced using an Illumina HiSeq 2500. A second roughly 6 to 12 cycle PCR used a sample-barcoded 5' primer and a J-beta primer mix. Using fastp at Q25 and MiXCR, TCRdb reprocessed the public reads and kept productive beta chains. All rows with the same CDR3 protein become a single entry with the most common DNA and genes. Within this sample are about 1.7 million distinct CDR3 sequences, with roughly 27% of them counted one time only. The top ten clonotypes cover about 7.7% of the sample. The sample taken for sequencing was blood. These receptors were obtained from a woman aged 30 to 39 in good health.

The chain carries TRBV7-9 and TRBJ1-4, with D possibly TRBD1 on 6 matching bases. This CDR3 has 14 residues. Germline assignment: CDR1 SEHNR and CDR2 FQNEAQ (reference sequence). V gave up 6 bases and J gave up 7 bases, with 15 bases separating them. As DNA, the CDR3 is TGTGCCAGCAGACATCAGGGGACCGGTGAAAAACTGTTTTTT. Translating it yields CASRHQGTGEKLFF.

This clonotype has more than one count but fewer than ten. J is TRBJ2-7 and V is TRBV7-2; D might be TRBD1 (6 bases). The CDR3 contains 15 residues. V dropped 1 base and J dropped 3 bases, with 13 bases sitting between them. From germline, CDR1 is SGHTA and CDR2 FQGNSA. CDR3 in DNA: TGTGCCAGCAGCTTAGGTAGGGGACACTACTACGAGCAGTACTTC. This gives the protein CASSLGRGHYYEQYF. Drawing the rest from reference TRBV7-2 and TRBJ2-7, the complete variable domain is GAGVSQSPSNKVTEKGKDVELRCDPISGHTALYWYRQSLGQGLEFLIYFQGNSAPDKSGLPSDRFSAERTGGSVSTLTIQRTQQEDSAVYLCASSLGRGHYYEQYFGPGTRLTVT.

This chain joins TRBV24-1 and TRBJ2-3; 8 bases align to TRBD2. This CDR3 contains 18 residues. The V gene's germline CDR1 is KGHDR and CDR2 SFDVKD. V shed 4 bases, J shed 6 bases, and the junction held 17 bases outside the gene matches. The chain's CDR3 is CATSDPVASGLGRDTQYF. The CDR3 nucleotides read TGTGCCACCAGTGACCCGGTGGCTAGCGGGTTGGGGCGCGATACGCAGTATTTT.

This clonotype was observed a few times. V is TRBV12-3 or TRBV12-4 and J is TRBJ1-6, with D tentatively TRBD1 (5 bases). Trimming shortened V by 5 bases and J by 8 bases, and 13 bases separated the two germline ends. The CDR3 is 14 residues long. DNA for the CDR3: TGTGCCAGCAGTCCGGGGGGTGAGGATTCACCCCTCCACTTT. Residues: CASSPGGEDSPLHF.

This clonotype showed up just a few times. The V and J genes are TRBV12-3 or TRBV12-4 and TRBJ1-5; D ambiguous. Trimming shortened V by 1 base and J by 6 bases, and 10 bases separated the two germline ends. The CDR3 contains 14 residues. CDR3 sequence (DNA): TGTGCCAGCAGTTTAGGTAGGGAAACTCAGCCCCAGCATTTT. Its translation is CASSLGRETQPQHF.

Many counts were recorded for this clonotype. The chain recombines TRBV20-1 with TRBJ2-5, with D unresolved. V lost 0 bases, J lost 1 base, and 15 bases lay in between. The CDR3 covers 16 residues. Germline CDR1 and CDR2: DFQATT and SNEGSKA (reference sequence). CDR3 in amino acids: CSARDWISPRQETQYF. CDR3 sequence (DNA): TGCAGTGCTAGAGACTGGATATCCCCGCGCCAAGAGACCCAGTACTTC.

The sample holds a few counts of this clonotype. The chain carries TRBV2 and TRBJ2-1; D is unclear. Germline lookup yields CDR1 SNHLY and CDR2 FYNNEI. The V and J ends lost 2 bases and 2 bases respectively, with 7 bases between them. This CDR3 has 14 amino acids. Here the CDR3 reads CASSEFGTYNEQFF. The DNA of the CDR3 is TGTGCCAGCAGTGAATTTGGGACCTACAATGAGCAGTTCTTC. Complete variable domain (other parts from reference TRBV2 and TRBJ2-1): EPEVTQTPSHQVTQMGQEVILRCVPISNHLYFYWYRQILGQKVEFLVSFYNNEISEKSEIFDDQFSVERPDGSNFTLKIRSTKLEDSAMYFCASSEFGTYNEQFFGPGTRLTVL.

This clonotype was picked up a small number of times. This sequence joins TRBV14 and TRBJ2-3; TRBD2 matches 7 bases. J lost 4 bases, V lost 7 bases, and 5 bases had no gene match. The V gene's germline CDR1 is SGHDN and CDR2 FVKESK. The CDR3 consists of 13 residues. This CDR3 reads CASKLATADTQYF. The CDR3 bases are TGTGCCAGCAAACTAGCGACGGCAGATACGCAGTATTTT.

There are a few counts of this clonotype. The rearrangement links TRBV20-1 to TRBJ2-4; D possibly uses TRBD1 or TRBD2 (6 bases each). This CDR3 is 14 amino acids long. CDR1 DFQATT and CDR2 SNEGSKA come from the germline V gene (reference sequence). Trimming cost V 6 bases and J 0 bases, with 12 bases left between them. CDR3 protein: CSAGGTPAKNIQYF. The DNA of the CDR3 is TGCAGTGCAGGGGGGACCCCAGCCAAAAACATTCAGTACTTC.

This clonotype was detected ten times or more. The chain employs TRBV5-5 and TRBJ1-2; D remains unclear. The V gene's germline CDR1 is SGHKS and CDR2 YYEKEE (reference sequence). V lost 2 bases and J lost 1, with 12 bases in between. This CDR3 comprises 15 residues. CDR3 sequence reads: CASSFGGAVNYGYTF. The CDR3 bases are TGTGCCAGCAGCTTTGGTGGCGCAGTTAACTATGGCTACACCTTC. The full variable domain, in which reference TRBV5-5 and TRBJ1-2 provide the parts outside the CDR3, is DAGVTQSPTHLIKTRGQQVTLRCSPISGHKSVSWYQQVLGQGPQFIFQYYEKEERGRGNFPDRFSARQFPNYSSELNVNALLLGDSALYLCASSFGGAVNYGYTFGSGTRLTVV.

The rearrangement links TRBV6-1 to TRBJ2-7; D not certain. Trimming shortened V by 4 bases and J by 3 bases, and 7 bases separated the two germline ends. The CDR3 is 12 amino acids. From germline, CDR1 is MNHNS and CDR2 SASEGT. The CDR3 DNA sequence: TGTGCCAGCAGTGCCAAGGGCTACGAGCAGTACTTC. It codes for CASSAKGYEQYF.

This clonotype showed up many times. This CDR3 is CASSSWTGDYEQYF. In nucleotides, the CDR3 is TGCGCCAGCAGCTCCTGGACAGGGGACTACGAGCAGTACTTC. The gene calls are TRBV5-1 and TRBJ2-7; 9 bases align to TRBD1. In germline, CDR1 is SGHRS, CDR2 YFSETQ. This CDR3 has 14 residues. Losses at the gene ends were 3 bases for V and 3 bases for J; bases not matched to a gene: 4.

The chain carries TRBV16 and TRBJ2-1, with 11 bases that match TRBD2. The CDR3 extends over 16 amino acids. Germline CDR1 and CDR2: KGHSY and FQNENV. J gave up 7 bases and V 1 base, and 6 bases lay outside the gene matches. The CDR3 sequence is CASSQYGLAGGNEQFF. The CDR3 nucleotides are TGTGCCAGCAGCCAATATGGCCTAGCGGGAGGTAATGAGCAGTTCTTC.

This clonotype was found many times. V and J are TRBV12-3 or TRBV12-4 and TRBJ2-5; 9 nucleotides agree with TRBD2. The CDR3 loop spans 15 amino acids. V gave up 7 bases and J gave up 7 bases; unmatched junction bases: 13. This CDR3 is CASNVAGGHVGTQYF. Here the CDR3 DNA reads TGTGCCAGCAACGTTGCGGGGGGGCACGTTGGGACCCAGTACTTC.

The gene calls are TRBV12-3 or TRBV12-4 and TRBJ1-2; D gene uncertain. The CDR3 totals 15 residues. Trimming pared 6 bases from V and 1 base from J, leaving 15 bases between. The CDR3 nucleotides are TGTGCCAGCAGCCCCCTCCCGGCCGTTAACTATGGCTACACCTTC. This sequence encodes CASSPLPAVNYGYTF.

The rearrangement links TRBV5-1 to TRBJ1-1; no firm D call. The germline V gene has CDR1 SGHRS and CDR2 YFSETQ. V was trimmed by 1 base and J by 0 bases, leaving 16 bases between them. This CDR3 has 17 residues. In nucleotides, the CDR3 is TGCGCCAGCAGCTTGACTTCGTTCCGACGGCTGAACACTGAAGCTTTCTTT. Its translation is CASSLTSFRRLNTEAFF. Using reference TRBV5-1 and TRBJ1-1 for the parts outside the CDR3, the full variable domain is KAGVTQTPRYLIKTRGQQVTLSCSPISGHRSVSWYQQTPGQGLQFLFEYFSETQRNKGNFPGRFSGRQFSNSRSEMNVSTLELGDSALYLCASSLTSFRRLNTEAFFGQGTRLTVV.

This chain connects TRBV2 to TRBJ1-1; D call uncertain. The ends were cut back, 5 bases at V and 1 base at J, with 14 bases in the middle. This CDR3 is 15 amino acids long. Germline CDR1 SNHLY, CDR2 FYNNEI. The CDR3 DNA follows: TGTGCCAGCAGTTACCTACTTACACCGAACACTGAAGCTTTCTTT. Its translation is CASSYLLTPNTEAFF.

This clonotype appeared many times. The J gene is TRBJ2-1, the V gene TRBV5-1; D tentatively reads TRBD1 or TRBD2 (5 bases each). The ends were cut back, 0 bases at V and 9 bases at J, with 10 bases in the middle. This CDR3 is built from 13 residues. CDR1 is SGHRS and CDR2 is YFSETQ in the germline V gene. As DNA, the CDR3 is TGCGCCAGCAGCTTGGGGGGCGGGCGTGAGCAGTTCTTC. Protein: CASSLGGGREQFF.

This clonotype appeared a few times. The chain joins TRBV27 to TRBJ2-1, with D possibly called TRBD1 or TRBD2 (5 bases each). In germline, CDR1 is MNHEY, CDR2 SMNVEV (reference sequence). Trimming pared 5 bases from V and 5 bases from J, leaving 10 bases between. The CDR3 is 13 residues long. DNA of the CDR3: TGTGCCAGCAGTCCCGGGGCTGACAATGAGCAGTTCTTC. It translates to CASSPGADNEQFF.

On this clonotype itself: Being one base from a much bigger clone, this may be a read error. CDR3 DNA sequence: TGTGCCAACAGCCGAGGCACGATCACCTTCTACGAGCAGTACTTC. This sequence encodes CANSRGTITFYEQYF. The chain has TRBV7-9 and TRBJ2-4; D is unclear. The last part of the DNA fits TRBJ2-7 better; the J call may be wrong. Looked up from germline, CDR1 is SEHNR and CDR2 is FQNEAQ (reference sequence). CDR3 length equals 15 residues.

A note on this clonotype: The CDR3 ends on some other residue instead of the conserved phenylalanine or tryptophan, so this is likely a read error. The rearrangement joins TRBV6-1 to TRBJ2-5; D possibly uses TRBD1 or TRBD2 (5 bases each). V was cut by 4 bases and J by 4 bases, with 16 bases left in between. Germline lookup yields CDR1 MNHNS and CDR2 SASEGT. The CDR3 contains 15 residues. Here the CDR3 reads CASSGGIVGTETQYV. Written as DNA, the CDR3 is TGTGCCAGCAGTGGTGGGATAGTCGGGACAGAGACCCAGTACGTC.

The CDR3 DNA reads as TGCAGTGCTAGTCTAGCGGGCTTCAATGAGCAGTTCTTC. Translating it yields CSASLAGFNEQFF. The rearrangement uses TRBV20-1 and TRBJ2-1; the match to TRBD2 covers 8 bases. This CDR3 comprises 13 residues. CDR1 is DFQATT, CDR2 SNEGSKA, per germline (reference sequence). V trimming: 3 bases; J trimming: 6 bases; junction bases outside the gene matches: 4.

This clonotype occurred a few times. V gene TRBV5-1 combines with J gene TRBJ1-2, with D possibly being TRBD1 (5 bases). The CDR3 extends over 14 amino acids. Between the trimmed V and J ends, which lost 1 base and 7 bases, there was a span of 14 bases. Per the germline V gene, CDR1 is SGHRS and CDR2 is YFSETQ. CDR3 loop: CASSLLQRDGGYTF. Written as DNA, the CDR3 is TGCGCCAGCAGCTTGTTACAACGGGACGGTGGCTACACCTTC. The complete variable domain, with remaining parts taken from reference TRBV5-1 and TRBJ1-2, reads KAGVTQTPRYLIKTRGQQVTLSCSPISGHRSVSWYQQTPGQGLQFLFEYFSETQRNKGNFPGRFSGRQFSNSRSEMNVSTLELGDSALYLCASSLLQRDGGYTFGSGTRLTVV.